The 2 T cell receptor beta chains below were found in one sample sequenced in a study of T cells in Graves' hyperthyroidism and ophthalmopathy. Authors of the study amplified TCR beta CDR3 regions from RNA transcripts. HTBI primers drove first-round RT-PCR of the TCR CDR3. TCRdb independently ran MiXCR on the multiplex PCR reads; one entry per CDR3 protein. The table shows a few hundred thousand distinct CDR3 sequences, with about an eighth occurring only once. Sequenced: blood. These receptors came from a woman younger than 35 with Graves' hyperthyroidism.

This clonotype was found many times. This chain joins TRBV12-3 or TRBV12-4 and TRBJ2-7, with 11 bases that match TRBD1. The CDR3 is 15 amino acids. The V and J ends lost 6 bases and 7 bases, in that order; junction bases with no gene match: 11. The CDR3 reads CASSPLDRGREEQYF. In DNA form, the CDR3 reads TGTGCCAGCAGCCCGCTGGACAGGGGGCGAGAGGAGCAGTACTTC.

There are a few counts of this clonotype. The genes are TRBV14 and TRBJ1-5, with D unclear. CDR1 SGHDN and CDR2 FVKESK come from the germline V gene. Trimming removed 0 bases from V and 6 bases from J, with 6 bases in between. The CDR3 loop spans 13 amino acids. This CDR3 reads CASSQDLRQPQHF. The CDR3 coding sequence is TGTGCCAGCAGCCAAGACCTACGTCAGCCCCAGCATTTT.